The 10 T cell receptor beta chains in this list originate from one sample, sequenced in a study of cytomegalovirus exposure and HLA in healthy donors (dated by TCRdb to about 2017). To prepare the library, the immunoSEQ multiplex PCR assay was applied. For the multiplex PCR, a mixture combining 60 forward primers for TCR Vbeta segments and 13 reverse primers for TCR Jbeta segments was used. Not all clones reach the TCRdb copy of this immuneACCESS table, which keeps in-frame sequences only. Checked studies attribute under half of the gap to unresolved V genes and leave the rest unexplained. The sample data list approximately 200,000 clones, and 79% of these were observed just once. The top ten clones comprise about 1.4% of the sample. Sequenced input: PBMCs. These receptors came from a girl aged 5 to 17 in good health and CMV-seropositive.

This clone showed up just a few times. The CDR3 bases are TGTGCCAGCAGTGGAACACCGGGACTAGCGGGGGGCCGCTACGAGCAGTACTTC. It is translated as CASSGTPGLAGGRYEQYF. The V call is TRBV2, the J call TRBJ2-7; 15 nucleotides align to TRBD2. CDR3 length equals 18 residues. V lost 4 bases, J lost 3 bases, and 10 bases stayed unmatched. The germline CDR1 and CDR2 sequences are SNHLY and FYNNEI.

The genes are TRBV11-3 and TRBJ2-5; 10 bases are a match to TRBD2. This CDR3 spans 14 amino acids. Germline V gene sequence: CDR1 SGHNT, CDR2 YENEEA. Trimming at V came to 5 bases and at J to 3 bases, leaving 3 bases not matched to a gene. The CDR3 spells CASSRTSGEETQYF. In DNA, the CDR3 is TGTGCCAGCAGCCGTACTAGCGGGGAAGAGACCCAGTACTTC.

This clone was seen once. The chain carries TRBV18 and TRBJ2-7, with D possibly matching TRBD1 (6 bases). V gave up 3 bases and J gave up 4 bases, with 22 bases separating them. The CDR3 is 17 amino acids. Germline V gene sequence: CDR1 KGHSH, CDR2 LQKENI. In nucleotides, the CDR3 is TGTGCCAGCTCACCTAGTTCCCGGACAGTAAGATTTTACGAGCAGTACTTC. It specifies CASSPSSRTVRFYEQYF.

This clone was seen only a few times. The J gene is TRBJ2-7, the V gene TRBV6-5, with 7 bases matching TRBD1. With 4 bases clipped from V and 0 bases from J, the junction kept 3 bases outside the gene matches. Per the germline V gene, CDR1 is MNHEY and CDR2 is SVGAGI. The CDR3 is made up of 14 amino acids. CDR3 coding DNA: TGTGCCAGCAGTTTCGACAGGGACTCCTACGAGCAGTACTTC. Amino acid sequence: CASSFDRDSYEQYF.

This chain links TRBV6-6 with TRBJ1-1, with D possibly TRBD1 on 6 matching bases. V was cut by 2 bases and J by 0 bases, with 10 bases left in between. There are 15 residues in the CDR3. Germline-derived CDR1 and CDR2 are MNHNY and SVGAGI (reference sequence). Here the CDR3 DNA reads TGTGCCAGCAGTTACCCGACAGGTATGAACACTGAAGCTTTCTTT. This translates into CASSYPTGMNTEAFF.

The chain links TRBV12-5 to TRBJ2-5, with TRBD1 matching over 10 bases. V shed 2 bases, J shed 5 bases, and the junction held 8 bases outside the gene matches. The germline CDR1 and CDR2 sequences are LGHNT and FRNRAP. This CDR3 has 16 residues. CDR3 in amino acids: CASGLRQGARRETQYF. CDR3 nucleotides: TGTGCTAGTGGTTTGAGACAGGGGGCTCGGCGGGAGACCCAGTACTTC.

The rearrangement links TRBV5-1 to TRBJ2-5; D possibly corresponds to TRBD1 (7 bases). The end of the DNA aligns better with TRBJ2-7, so the J call may be wrong. Per germline, CDR1 SGHRS and CDR2 YFSETQ. The CDR3 has 15 amino acids. DNA for the CDR3: TGCGCCAGCAGCTCCTGGACAGGAGGGAAGTACGAGCAGTACTTC. Amino acid sequence: CASSSWTGGKYEQYF.

The rearrangement links TRBV19 to TRBJ1-5; D gene ambiguous. The V gene's germline CDR1 is LNHDA and CDR2 SQIVND (reference sequence). The CDR3 covers 13 residues. The ends were cut back, 10 bases at V and 0 bases at J, with 10 bases in the middle. CDR3 coding DNA: TGTGCCACCGGTACTAATAGCAATCAGCCCCAGCATTTT. This gives the protein CATGTNSNQPQHF.

This chain's CDR3 is CASSLAGSYNSPLHF. The DNA of the CDR3 is TGTGCCAGCAGCCTGGCGGGCTCCTATAATTCACCCCTCCACTTT. The chain joins TRBV14 to TRBJ1-6; D unresolved. Germline lookup yields CDR1 SGHDN and CDR2 FVKESK. This CDR3 comprises 15 residues. V dropped 4 bases and J dropped 0 bases, with 7 bases sitting between them.

With regard to this clone: Other DNA sequences in the sample encode the same CDR3. This chain joins TRBV5-6 and TRBJ2-2; 7 bases are shared with TRBD2. Germline V gene lookup returns CDR1 SGHDT and CDR2 YYEEEE. CDR3 length: 14 residues. V lost 0 bases, J lost 4 bases, and 0 bases stayed unmatched. In DNA form, the CDR3 reads TGTGCCAGCAGCTTGGGGACTAGCACCGGGGAGCTGTTTTTT. It is translated as CASSLGTSTGELFF. The full variable domain, with the rest looked up from reference TRBV5-6 and TRBJ2-2, is DAGVTQSPTHLIKTRGQQVTLRCSPKSGHDTVSWYQQALGQGPQFIFQYYEEEERQRGNFPDRFSGHQFPNYSSELNVNALLLGDSALYLCASSLGTSTGELFFGEGSRLTVL.